This paragraph reports one T cell receptor (beta chain). Its antigen is still unknown. The sample is drawn from a study of siplizumab effects on memory and regulatory T cells. The assay was immunoSEQ multiplex PCR, and TCRdb's table has in-frame clones only and misses some. The table has more than 95,000 clones, 90% to 95% seen once. Study-wide results and limits: Solely a minor proportion of alloreactive clones could be assigned to unstimulated subsets. Significantly reduced by siplizumab was the cumulative frequency of alloreactive sequences, namely those traceable to unstimulated CD4+ memory cells. The average Treg-derived proportion among mappable alloreactive CD4+ clones was 65% to 75% with siplizumab versus under 35% in controls.

Germline V gene lookup returns CDR1 LNHDA and CDR2 SQIVND (reference sequence). CDR3 length equals 14 residues. V lost 3 bases, J lost 0 bases, and 9 bases lay in between. The sequence came from a human donor in good health. Input material: non-Treg CD4+ T cells sorted from blood. The genes are TRBV19 and TRBJ2-7; either TRBD1 or TRBD2 may supply D (6 bases each). The CDR3 DNA is TGTGCCAGTAGTATCCCGGGGGCCTCCTACGAGCAGTACTTC. Protein: CASSIPGASYEQYF.